This TCR beta chain derives from a study of identical twins. The CDR3 length is 12 residues. The V end lost 4 bases, the J end lost 7 bases, and 8 bases lay between the germline ends. Looked up from germline, CDR1 is ENHRY and CDR2 is SYGVKD. A few counts support this clonotype. The authors used template switching to add a universal primer site and gave cDNA unique molecular identifiers. In TCRdb, the 5' RACE reads were re-called with MiXCR into one record per CDR3 protein. The table has 470,000 or so distinct CDR3 sequences, less than 25% seen once. These same records also appear under a second study, on T cells expressing NK-cell markers. That study adds: Expanded clones of NKG2C+ T cells had an unclear HCMV specificity.

The chain carries TRBV10-3 and TRBJ1-5; the D gene is possibly TRBD1 (5 bases). Sample: CD4+ T cells sorted from blood. This sequence originates from a woman under 30 in good health. The CDR3 nucleotides are TGTGCCATCAGTGGCCAGGGACAGCCCCAGCATTTT. Its protein product is CAISGQGQPQHF.